A selection of T cell receptor beta chains follows, all from one sample in a study of vaccination and CD4 T cells after COVID-19. TCRdb ran MiXCR on the PCR reads and lists one entry per CDR3 protein. The data hold roughly 13,000 distinct CDR3 sequences, with roughly three fifths observed a single time. Their target antigens are unknown. Sequencing was carried out using CD4+ T cells from blood, cultured in vitro. The receptors were sampled from a human donor who had recovered from COVID-19. Both conserved end residues are part of each CDR3. D genes are given only for firm matches. For some rows the clone size is stated as once, few or many, or as a class when expanded; others skip it.

TRBD1 | - | TRBJ1-2 | TRBV6-4 | TGTGCCAGCAGGCCTCCCGGCGGGACAGGGGGCTATGGCTACACCTTC | CASRPPGGTGGYGYTF
TRBD1 | few | TRBJ1-5 | TRBV20-1 | TGCAGTGCTAGAGACATTCAGGGGGTTAACAATCAGCCCCAGCATTTT | CSARDIQGVNNQPQHF
TRBD1 | large | TRBJ2-7 | TRBV6-5 | TGTGCCAGCAGTTACCAGGGGGCCTGGTACGAGCAGTACTTC | CASSYQGAWYEQYF
- | - | TRBJ2-7 | TRBV19 | TGTGCCAGTAGTGAACAGGGCGTGGTGGGCGAGCAGTACTTC | CASSEQGVVGEQYF
- | few | TRBJ1-2 | TRBV15 | TGTGCCACCAGCAGAGACCCGGAGAACTATGGCTACACCTTC | CATSRDPENYGYTF
TRBD2 | - | TRBJ2-3 | TRBV20-1 | TGCAGTGCTAGATCGCGGGGACTAGCGGGAGCAAAAACAGATACGCAGTATTTT | CSARSRGLAGAKTDTQYF
TRBD1 | - | TRBJ1-5 | TRBV28 | TGTGCCAGCAGTCTAGGACAGGGACGGGAACAGCCCCAGCATTTT | CASSLGQGREQPQHF
TRBD2 | once | TRBJ2-6 | TRBV6-1 | TGTGCCAGCAGTGATGCTAGCGGCTCTGGGGCCAACGTCCTGACTTTC | CASSDASGSGANVLTF
- | - | TRBJ2-1 | TRBV5-8 | TGTGCCAGCAGCTTTTCGCATGAGCAGTTCTTC | CASSFSHEQFF
- | few | TRBJ1-5 | TRBV15 | TGTGCCACCAGCAGAGATCGGGGGTTAGGTCAGCCCCAGCATTTT | CATSRDRGLGQPQHF
- | few | TRBJ2-5 | TRBV6-1 | TGTGCCAGCAGGGGCGTGGAGACCCAGTACTTC | CASRGVETQYF
TRBD2 | - | TRBJ2-5 | TRBV9 | TGTGCCAGCAGCGTGACTAGCGGGTGGCAAGAGACCCAGTACTTC | CASSVTSGWQETQYF
TRBD1 | - | TRBJ1-1 | TRBV5-1 | TGCGCCAGCTCGGGCTCAGGGGGAACGGACACTGAAGCTTTCTTT | CASSGSGGTDTEAFF
- | once | TRBJ2-5 | TRBV7-2 | TGTGCCAGCAGCCCGACGGGGGAGACCCAGTACTTC | CASSPTGETQYF
TRBD2 | - | TRBJ2-7 | TRBV27 | TGTGCCAGCAGTTTAACCCCTAGCGGGTCATTTGGGGAGCAGTACTTC | CASSLTPSGSFGEQYF